The 32 T cell receptor beta chains listed next were all sequenced from one sample in a study of blood T cell repertoires in COVID-19 (dated by TCRdb to about 2020). Library preparation used the immunoSEQ multiplex PCR assay. TCRdb re-hosts the immuneACCESS table, in-frame sequences only. Its copies lack some clones; in the studies checked, an unresolved V gene accounts for under half of them, and the cause for the rest is not known. This sample gives around 140,000 clones in total; over 80% of them show up just once. Clones ranked in the top ten supply 8.9% of the sample. Material: peripheral blood. All receptors derive from a man younger than 45 with COVID-19, enrolled during active disease.

V usage is TRBV6-5 and J usage is TRBJ1-5; possibly TRBD1 for D (5 bases). The CDR3 is made up of 13 amino acids. Trimming shortened V by 8 bases and J by 5 bases, and 13 bases separated the two germline ends. CDR1 and CDR2 from the germline V gene are MNHEY and SVGAGI. This CDR3 is CASQGFRDQPQHF. The DNA for the CDR3 is TGTGCCAGCCAGGGTTTCAGGGATCAGCCCCAGCATTTT.

The chain is built from TRBV6-5 and TRBJ2-3, with D maybe TRBD2 (5 bases). Trimming shortened V by 4 bases and J by 4 bases, and 12 bases separated the two germline ends. The germline V gene has CDR1 MNHEY and CDR2 SVGAGI. The CDR3 runs 14 residues. The CDR3 nucleotides are TGTGCCAGCAGTTTGCTAACTAGTGCAGATACGCAGTATTTT. Its protein is CASSLLTSADTQYF.

This sequence joins TRBV19 and TRBJ2-5; the D gene is possibly TRBD1 (6 bases). The CDR3 extends over 14 amino acids. V lost 8 bases and J 4 bases, leaving 17 bases between the germline ends. The germline gives CDR1 LNHDA, CDR2 SQIVND (reference sequence). CDR3 sequence (DNA): TGTGCCAGTTCAATAACAGGGTATCGAGAGACCCAGTACTTC. Amino acids: CASSITGYRETQYF.

This clone has a handful of counts. The chain employs TRBV30 and TRBJ1-2; tentatively, D is TRBD1 (6 bases). Germline V gene sequence: CDR1 GTSNPN, CDR2 SVGIG (reference sequence). There are 15 residues in the CDR3. Deletions cut 3 bases from V and 8 bases from J, with 22 bases between. The DNA for the CDR3 is TGTGCCTGGAGGGAACAGGGAACCTATTCCGTGGGCTACACCTTC. Protein sequence: CAWREQGTYSVGYTF. The variable domain in full, completed from reference TRBV30 and TRBJ1-2, reads SQTIHQWPATLVQPVGSPLSLECTVEGTSNPNLYWYRQAAGRGLQLLFYSVGIGQISSEVPQNLSASRPQDRQFILSSKKLLLSDSGFYLCAWREQGTYSVGYTFGSGTRLTVV.

This sequence joins TRBV28 and TRBJ2-4, with 10 bases matching TRBD2. The J segment lost 0 bases and the V segment lost 1 base, leaving 15 bases of the junction unmatched. This CDR3 has 21 residues. Germline assignment: CDR1 MDHEN and CDR2 SYDVKM. CDR3 sequence reads: CASSLFFSGRAVDTAKNIQYF. CDR3 bases: TGTGCCAGCAGTTTATTCTTCAGCGGGAGGGCTGTGGACACAGCCAAAAACATTCAGTACTTC.

This chain links TRBV9 with TRBJ2-1, with a weak D call TRBD2 (5 bases). The CDR3 totals 13 residues. Trimming took off 3 bases at V and 8 bases at J, with 12 bases between the two ends. The germline CDR1 and CDR2 sequences are SGDLS and YYNGEE. The CDR3 region has the DNA TGTGCCAGCAGCGCAGAGGGCAGTTATGAGCAGTTCTTC. Translation: CASSAEGSYEQFF.

The chain is built from TRBV24-1 and TRBJ2-7, with 8 positions matching TRBD2. CDR3 size: 14 residues. Losses at the gene ends were 4 bases for V and 3 bases for J; bases not matched to a gene: 4. The germline CDR1 and CDR2 sequences are KGHDR and SFDVKD. As DNA, the CDR3 is TGTGCCACCAGTGAGACCGGGACTAGCTACGAGCAGTACTTC. This sequence encodes CATSETGTSYEQYF.

This sequence joins TRBV28 and TRBJ2-7; no reliable D call. Germline CDR1 is MDHEN and CDR2 is SYDVKM. The CDR3 loop spans 12 amino acids. V lost 3 bases, J lost 4 bases, and 7 bases lay in between. CDR3 protein: CASSLGSYEQYF. The CDR3 nucleotides read TGTGCCAGCAGTTTGGGCAGTTACGAGCAGTACTTC.

This chain joins TRBV3-1 (or the pseudogene TRBV3-2) and TRBJ2-7; possibly TRBD1 for D (5 bases). Germline CDR1 reads LGHDT; CDR2 reads YNNKEL (reference sequence). Trimming pared 4 bases from V and 3 bases from J, leaving 16 bases between. This CDR3 is 15 amino acids long. CDR3 coding DNA: TGTGCCAGCAGCCCAGCCTCCACAGGCTTCTACGAGCAGTACTTC. Translating it yields CASSPASTGFYEQYF.

The CDR3 DNA reads as TGTGCCAGCAGTTCCGCGCCAGGGGGATATGGCTACACCTTC. This encodes CASSSAPGGYGYTF. The genes are TRBV6-2 or TRBV6-3 and TRBJ1-2; 7 bases are shared with TRBD1. With V trimmed by 4 bases and J by 5 bases, 7 bases remained unmatched. Germline lookup yields CDR1 MNHEY and CDR2 SVGEGT. The CDR3 contains 14 residues.

This chain links TRBV19 with TRBJ2-7; 10 nucleotides line up with TRBD2. The germline gives CDR1 LNHDA, CDR2 SQIVND (reference sequence). The CDR3 runs 15 residues. V was clipped by 6 bases and J by 2 bases; unmatched bases: 7. CDR3 loop: CASRQIAGGPYEQYF. As DNA, the CDR3 is TGTGCCAGTAGACAAATAGCGGGAGGACCCTACGAGCAGTACTTC.

The rearrangement links TRBV28 to TRBJ2-2; perhaps TRBD2 as D (6 bases). Looked up from germline, CDR1 is MDHEN and CDR2 is SYDVKM. This CDR3 has 15 amino acids. V dropped 6 bases and J dropped 1 base, with 12 bases sitting between them. CDR3 sequence reads: CASSLMGGNTGELFF. The CDR3 bases are TGTGCCAGCAGCCTAATGGGGGGGAACACCGGGGAGCTGTTTTTT.

This rearrangement joins TRBV28 to TRBJ2-5, with TRBD2 matching 9 bases. CDR1 and CDR2 from the germline V gene are MDHEN and SYDVKM. The CDR3 totals 15 residues. Trimming cost V 1 base and J 5 bases; bases outside gene matches: 5. The CDR3 DNA sequence: TGTGCCAGCAGTTTATATAGCGGGAGCGGGGAGACCCAGTACTTC. Amino acids: CASSLYSGSGETQYF.

The V call is TRBV5-4, the J call TRBJ2-3; 11 nucleotides align to TRBD2. J gave up 3 bases and V 6 bases, and 9 bases lay outside the gene matches. CDR3 length equals 16 residues. Germline-derived CDR1 and CDR2 are SGHNT and YYREEE (reference sequence). Here the CDR3 DNA reads TGTGCCAGCACCCGGCGGGCTAGCGGGAGGACAGATACGCAGTATTTT. Its translation is CASTRRASGRTDTQYF.

The J gene is TRBJ2-3, the V gene TRBV4-2, with TRBD2 matching 13 bases. CDR1 and CDR2 (germline): LGHNA, YNFKEQ. The CDR3 is made up of 16 amino acids. J lost 3 bases, V lost 1 base, and 1 base had no gene match. CDR3 amino acids: CASSQGGLAGTDTQYF. CDR3 DNA: TGTGCCAGCAGCCAAGGGGGACTAGCGGGAACAGATACGCAGTATTTT.

The V call is TRBV9, the J call TRBJ2-3; D unresolved. The CDR3 totals 12 residues. V lost 2 bases to trimming and J lost 5 bases, with 6 bases between them. Germline V gene lookup returns CDR1 SGDLS and CDR2 YYNGEE. As DNA, the CDR3 is TGTGCCAGCAGCGTGACGGGAGATACGCAGTATTTT. It translates to CASSVTGDTQYF.

This clone was detected only once. This sequence joins TRBV27 and TRBJ2-1, with a weak D call TRBD2 (5 bases). The germline V and J ends were trimmed by 5 bases and 3 bases, with 14 bases remaining between them. CDR3 length: 15 amino acids. Germline CDR1 MNHEY, CDR2 SMNVEV (reference sequence). DNA of the CDR3: TGTGCCAGCAGTCCAGTTGTCGGGGTCTACAATGAGCAGTTCTTC. It translates to CASSPVVGVYNEQFF.

This clone occurred a few times. The chain employs TRBV19 and TRBJ1-1; TRBD1 agrees at 8 bases. Germline assignment: CDR1 LNHDA and CDR2 SQIVND (reference sequence). The CDR3 consists of 13 residues. V trimming: 4 bases; J trimming: 5 bases; junction bases outside the gene matches: 3. The CDR3 DNA reads TGTGCCAGTAGTAACGACAGGGGAACTGAAGCTTTCTTT. This encodes CASSNDRGTEAFF.

The chain recombines TRBV24-1 with TRBJ2-1, with D possibly being TRBD1 (5 bases). Looked up from germline, CDR1 is KGHDR and CDR2 is SFDVKD. Trimming left V 3 bases short and J 6 bases short, with 11 bases between. The CDR3 runs to 14 residues. The CDR3 DNA is TGTGCCACCAGTGATCCTGAAGACAGCAATGAGCAGTTCTTC. This encodes CATSDPEDSNEQFF.

The V and J genes are TRBV11-2 and TRBJ2-2, with a weak D call TRBD2 (5 bases). This CDR3 comprises 17 residues. V was pared by 5 bases and J by 6 bases, with 22 bases between. Germline CDR1 SGHAT, CDR2 FQNNGV. Written as DNA, the CDR3 is TGTGCCAGCAGCCGCGGTACGGGGATGAGCGTTGCCGGGGAGCTGTTTTTT. Translating gives CASSRGTGMSVAGELFF.

The chain employs TRBV6-2 or TRBV6-3 and TRBJ2-1; 9 positions agree with TRBD2. The CDR3 runs to 16 residues. V trimming: 5 bases; J trimming: 3 bases; junction bases outside the gene matches: 8. Looked up from germline, CDR1 is MNHEY and CDR2 is SVGEGT. The CDR3 region has the DNA TGTGCCAGCAGTCAGACTAGCGGAGGCAGCTACAATGAGCAGTTCTTC. Amino acid sequence: CASSQTSGGSYNEQFF.

The table lists this clone with a few counts. The chain couples TRBV4-2 to TRBJ1-5; 8 bases fit TRBD1. Trimming removed 1 base from V and 6 bases from J; junction bases left unmatched: 8. The CDR3 runs to 16 residues. The germline V gene encodes CDR1 LGHNA and CDR2 YNFKEQ. In nucleotides, the CDR3 is TGTGCCAGCAGCCAAGTCGGCAGGGGGCAGGTTCAGCCCCAGCATTTT. It translates to CASSQVGRGQVQPQHF.

The rearrangement links TRBV12-3 or TRBV12-4 to TRBJ2-5, with D unclear. CDR3 length equals 12 residues. The V gene lost 5 bases and the J gene lost 4 bases, with 8 bases spanning the gap. The CDR3 bases are TGTGCCAGCAGTCAACTTGGAGAGACCCAGTACTTC. Protein product: CASSQLGETQYF.

This clone was seen a handful of times. The V and J genes are TRBV28 and TRBJ1-5; 9 bases fit TRBD1. Germline CDR1 reads MDHEN; CDR2 reads SYDVKM. The CDR3 extends over 15 amino acids. V lost 6 bases to trimming and J lost 8 bases; unmatched junction nucleotides: 11. The CDR3: CASRLRDRATKPQHF. The CDR3, as DNA: TGTGCCAGCAGACTCCGGGACAGGGCCACTAAGCCCCAGCATTTT.

DNA of the CDR3: TGTGCCAGCAGTTTATCCGAGGGAACTTATAATTCACCCCTCCACTTT. It encodes CASSLSEGTYNSPLHF. The V call is TRBV27, the J call TRBJ1-6; D is ambiguous. Germline V gives CDR1 MNHEY, CDR2 SMNVEV (reference sequence). V shed 0 bases and J shed 4 bases, with 10 bases lying between them. This CDR3 is 16 amino acids long.

This clone was observed once. The V gene is TRBV29-1, the J gene TRBJ2-5, with a tentative D call TRBD2 (5 bases). The CDR3 is 12 amino acids. Per germline, CDR1 SQVTM and CDR2 ANQGSEA. Trimming left V 2 bases short and J 2 bases short, with 6 bases between. CDR3 in DNA: TGCAGCGTTGAAAGAGGGCAAGAGACCCAGTACTTC. Amino acids: CSVERGQETQYF.

The CDR3 DNA reads TGTGCCAGCAGCCAAGATTGGGGGACAGGGGGTAACTATGGCTACACCTTC. As protein: CASSQDWGTGGNYGYTF. The chain recombines TRBV3-1 (or the pseudogene TRBV3-2) with TRBJ1-2, with 11 bases lining up with TRBD1. Losses at the gene ends were 0 bases for V and 1 base for J; bases not matched to a gene: 4. CDR1 and CDR2 from the germline V gene are LGHDT and YNNKEL (reference sequence). The CDR3 is made up of 17 amino acids.

The chain has TRBV30 and TRBJ1-4; 8 bases fit TRBD1. With 1 base clipped from V and 3 bases from J, the junction kept 7 bases outside the gene matches. This CDR3 is built from 16 residues. Germline assignment: CDR1 GTSNPN and CDR2 SVGIG (reference sequence). CDR3 sequence: CAWSEGQGRSNEKLFF. CDR3 nucleotide sequence: TGTGCCTGGAGTGAAGGACAGGGAAGGTCTAATGAAAAACTGTTTTTT.

The chain carries TRBV30 and TRBJ2-3, with TRBD2 identical over 10 bases. Trimming at V came to 5 bases and at J to 4 bases, leaving 6 bases not matched to a gene. Per germline, CDR1 GTSNPN and CDR2 SVGIG (reference sequence). The CDR3 totals 14 residues. Here the CDR3 DNA reads TGTGCCTGGGCCCGGCTAGCGGGGGCAGATACGCAGTATTTT. Amino acid sequence: CAWARLAGADTQYF. The entire variable domain, with the rest obtained from reference TRBV30 and TRBJ2-3, is as follows: SQTIHQWPATLVQPVGSPLSLECTVEGTSNPNLYWYRQAAGRGLQLLFYSVGIGQISSEVPQNLSASRPQDRQFILSSKKLLLSDSGFYLCAWARLAGADTQYFGPGTRLTVL.

The V call is TRBV25-1, the J call TRBJ2-1, with TRBD2 matching over 7 bases. The CDR3 is 13 residues long. The J segment lost 9 bases and the V segment lost 6 bases, leaving 8 bases of the junction unmatched. The germline CDR1 and CDR2 sequences are MGHDK and SYGVNS. Here the CDR3 DNA reads TGTGCCAGCAGGATGGGCGGGGGAGCTGAGCAGTTCTTC. This translates into CASRMGGGAEQFF.

J is TRBJ1-5 and V is TRBV19, with D possibly matching TRBD1 (5 bases). Germline assignment: CDR1 LNHDA and CDR2 SQIVND (reference sequence). The CDR3 runs to 15 residues. V lost 10 bases and J 3 bases, leaving 19 bases between the germline ends. CDR3 coding DNA: TGTGCCACTACCGCCGACGGACATACCAATCAGCCCCAGCATTTT. Residues: CATTADGHTNQPQHF.

This clone appeared a single time. The chain is built from TRBV5-1 and TRBJ2-7; TRBD1 agrees at 8 bases. J was trimmed by 4 bases and V by 1 base; bases with no gene match: 7. CDR3 length: 15 residues. Germline CDR1 reads SGHRS; CDR2 reads YFSETQ. The CDR3 DNA sequence: TGCGCCAGCAGCTTGAGTCAGGGGGCAGGGTACGAGCAGTACTTC. It encodes CASSLSQGAGYEQYF.